Each of the 24 T cell receptor beta chains below was sequenced from the same sample in a study of control samples from healthy donors and cancer patients. Libraries were prepared by immunoSEQ multiplex PCR; TCRdb keeps only in-frame clonotypes and omits some of them. This table has over 200,000 clones, roughly four fifths appearing once. Input material: PBMCs. These receptors were collected from a woman aged 55-69 years with lung cancer.

The rearrangement links TRBV19 to TRBJ1-2; D not certain. Germline CDR1 reads LNHDA; CDR2 reads SQIVND (reference sequence). V was cut by 8 bases and J by 4 bases, with 14 bases left in between. The CDR3 covers 13 residues. The CDR3, as DNA: TGTGCCAGTGACGGTGGCGTACTCTATGGCTACACCTTC. This translates into CASDGGVLYGYTF.

The chain recombines TRBV5-1 with TRBJ2-1; D remains ambiguous. This CDR3 region has 11 residues. V lost 2 bases, J lost 5 bases, and 2 bases lay in between. From germline, CDR1 is SGHRS and CDR2 YFSETQ. CDR3 DNA sequence: TGCGCCAGCAGCTTACACAATGAGCAGTTCTTC. Translated, it gives CASSLHNEQFF.

The V and J genes are TRBV18 and TRBJ1-5; D remains ambiguous. This CDR3 is 16 amino acids long. Trimming stripped 3 bases from V and 6 bases from J, with 18 bases between. Per germline, CDR1 KGHSH and CDR2 LQKENI. This CDR3 reads CASSPLIQQNGQPQHF. Here the CDR3 DNA reads TGTGCCAGCTCACCGCTAATCCAACAGAACGGTCAGCCCCAGCATTTT.

The table lists this clone with a few counts. V is TRBV6-5 and J is TRBJ1-6, with D hard to call. V was clipped by 2 bases and J by 1 base, with 9 bases between them. This CDR3 is 16 amino acids long. Germline-derived CDR1 and CDR2 are MNHEY and SVGAGI. The CDR3 sequence: CASSYEVASYNSPLHF. The CDR3 DNA sequence: TGTGCCAGCAGTTACGAGGTGGCGTCCTATAATTCACCCCTCCACTTT.

The chain joins TRBV14 to TRBJ2-7; D gene unclear. V lost 4 bases and J lost 5, with 9 bases in between. Germline lookup yields CDR1 SGHDN and CDR2 FVKESK. The CDR3 has 12 residues. The CDR3 region is CASSPSHNEQYF. Written as DNA, the CDR3 is TGTGCCAGCAGCCCGAGTCACAACGAGCAGTACTTC.

The V and J genes are TRBV7-3 and TRBJ2-4; 14 bases agree with TRBD2. Germline CDR1 and CDR2: SGHTA and FQGTGA. The CDR3 is 16 amino acids. V dropped 3 bases and J dropped 9; count of bases not matched to a gene: 7. The CDR3 protein is CASSFGTSGSQGIQYF. In DNA form, the CDR3 reads TGTGCCAGCAGCTTCGGGACTAGCGGGAGTCAGGGCATTCAGTACTTC.

The chain employs TRBV19 and TRBJ2-3; D may be TRBD2 (5 bases). The germline gives CDR1 LNHDA, CDR2 SQIVND (reference sequence). The CDR3 consists of 15 residues. Trimming cost V 4 bases and J 2 bases, with 13 bases left between them. The CDR3 is CASSNAGQITDTQYF. CDR3 sequence (DNA): TGTGCCAGTAGTAACGCGGGTCAGATCACAGATACGCAGTATTTT.

The sample holds a few counts of this clone. The chain carries TRBV14 and TRBJ2-3; 9 positions match TRBD1. V gave up 0 bases and J gave up 8 bases; unmatched junction bases: 6. The CDR3 consists of 15 residues. Germline CDR1 and CDR2: SGHDN and FVKESK. The CDR3 here is CASSQDWTGESTQYF. In DNA, the CDR3 is TGTGCCAGCAGCCAAGATTGGACAGGGGAAAGTACGCAGTATTTT.

The chain combines TRBV5-4 with TRBJ2-7; D perhaps matches TRBD2 (6 bases). Germline V gene sequence: CDR1 SGHNT, CDR2 YYREEE (reference sequence). This CDR3 is 13 amino acids long. Trimming pared 0 bases from V and 6 bases from J, leaving 10 bases between. The CDR3 nucleotides are TGTGCCAGCAGCTTGGCCCAGGGAGGCGAGCAGTACTTC. This codes for CASSLAQGGEQYF.

This rearrangement joins TRBV9 to TRBJ2-2; 11 bases are shared with TRBD2. This CDR3 region has 16 residues. V shed 2 bases and J 7 bases; nucleotides not matched to a gene: 7. Germline V gene lookup returns CDR1 SGDLS and CDR2 YYNGEE. DNA of the CDR3: TGTGCCAGCAGCGTTAGCGGGGGGGCTTCTGGCGGGGAGCTGTTTTTT. Protein product: CASSVSGGASGGELFF. The full variable domain, its missing parts supplied by reference TRBV9 and TRBJ2-2, is DSGVTQTPKHLITATGQRVTLRCSPRSGDLSVYWYQQSLDQGLQFLIQYYNGEERAKGNILERFSAQQFPDLHSELNLSSLELGDSALYFCASSVSGGASGGELFFGEGSRLTVL.

J is TRBJ2-6 and V is TRBV10-3; D remains ambiguous. Trimming left V 11 bases short and J 0 bases short, with 20 bases between. Germline CDR1 is ENHRY and CDR2 is SYGVKD. The CDR3 sequence is 17 residues long. The CDR3 sequence: CAVRDGLAASGANVLTF. Here the CDR3 DNA reads TGTGCCGTACGCGACGGGCTTGCCGCCTCTGGGGCCAACGTCCTGACTTTC.

This clone was seen more than once but under ten times. The rearrangement joins TRBV4-1 to TRBJ1-6; D perhaps matches TRBD1 (6 bases). CDR1 and CDR2 from the germline V gene are MGHRA and YSYEKL. Trimming stripped 4 bases from V and 2 bases from J, with 12 bases between. This CDR3 contains 16 residues. The chain's CDR3 is CASSPTEGAYNSPLHF. Written as DNA, the CDR3 is TGCGCCAGCAGCCCTACTGAGGGGGCCTATAATTCACCCCTCCACTTT.

The chain joins TRBV5-4 to TRBJ2-5; D remains ambiguous. Trimming shortened V by 0 bases and J by 1 base, and 13 bases separated the two germline ends. The CDR3 extends over 16 amino acids. The germline gives CDR1 SGHNT, CDR2 YYREEE (reference sequence). The CDR3: CASSLGGSASQETQYF. CDR3 in DNA: TGTGCCAGCAGCTTGGGGGGTTCTGCTTCCCAAGAGACCCAGTACTTC.

This clone occurred many times. The chain recombines TRBV2 with TRBJ1-5, with D tentatively TRBD1 (6 bases). CDR1 is SNHLY, CDR2 FYNNEI, per germline. The CDR3 covers 13 residues. Trimming pared 7 bases from V and 5 bases from J, leaving 12 bases between. The CDR3: CASMRDTHQPQHF. CDR3 bases: TGTGCCAGCATGAGGGACACACATCAGCCCCAGCATTTT.

The V call is TRBV25-1, the J call TRBJ2-7, with 7 bases lining up with TRBD1. Trimming cost V 6 bases and J 1 base; bases outside gene matches: 6. Per germline, CDR1 MGHDK and CDR2 SYGVNS. The CDR3 has 14 amino acids. In DNA form, the CDR3 reads TGTGCCAGCAGCAGGACAGGCCCATCCTACGAGCAGTACTTC. It yields the protein CASSRTGPSYEQYF.

The rearrangement links TRBV7-8 to TRBJ2-3, with TRBD2 identical over 9 bases. Trimming took 4 bases from V and 6 from J; bases not matched to a gene: 14. The CDR3 runs to 17 residues. Germline assignment: CDR1 SGHVS and CDR2 FQNEAQ. The CDR3 DNA is TGTGCCAGCAGCTCCACATTAGCGGGGGCCCCTGCGGATACGCAGTATTTT. Its translation: CASSSTLAGAPADTQYF.

This clone has just one count. Other DNA sequences in the sample encode the same CDR3. J is TRBJ1-3 and V is TRBV11-2, with D perhaps TRBD1 (5 bases). The CDR3 covers 15 residues. CDR1 SGHAT and CDR2 FQNNGV come from the germline V gene. Trimming took 5 bases from V and 2 from J, leaving 13 bases between them. This CDR3 reads CASSPRQGAGNTIYF. Written as DNA, the CDR3 is TGTGCCAGCAGCCCCCGTCAAGGGGCTGGAAACACCATATATTTT. Full variable domain (rest looked up from reference TRBV11-2 and TRBJ1-3): EAGVAQSPRYKIIEKRQSVAFWCNPISGHATLYWYQQILGQGPKLLIQFQNNGVVDDSQLPKDRFSAERLKGVDSTLKIQPAKLEDSAVYLCASSPRQGAGNTIYFGEGSWLTVV.

The chain uses TRBV3-1 (or the pseudogene TRBV3-2) and TRBJ2-7; the match to TRBD2 covers 16 bases. Germline V lookup: CDR1 LGHDT, CDR2 YNNKEL (reference sequence). Unmatched junction bases numbered 7, after V lost 4 bases and J lost 4 bases. The CDR3 has 17 amino acids. The CDR3 DNA follows: TGTGCCAGCAGCCCCCCGGGACTAGCGGGAGGGTCTTACGAGCAGTACTTC. Protein product: CASSPPGLAGGSYEQYF.

The chain uses TRBV19 and TRBJ2-5, with D tentatively TRBD2 (5 bases). This CDR3 comprises 15 residues. Trimming cost V 5 bases and J 4 bases, with 17 bases left between them. In germline, CDR1 is LNHDA, CDR2 SQIVND (reference sequence). This chain's CDR3 is CASSYLPGTGETQYF. Written as DNA, the CDR3 is TGTGCCAGTAGTTACCTCCCGGGAACTGGAGAGACCCAGTACTTC.

The chain joins TRBV5-1 to TRBJ1-4, with 8 bases lining up with TRBD1. CDR1 and CDR2 from the germline V gene are SGHRS and YFSETQ. With V trimmed by 3 bases and J by 2 bases, 3 bases remained unmatched. The CDR3 consists of 15 residues. CDR3 nucleotides: TGCGCCAGCAGCTCGGACAGGGCGACTAATGAAAAACTGTTTTTT. Translating gives CASSSDRATNEKLFF.

V is TRBV15 and J is TRBJ1-2; D ambiguous. The CDR3 sequence is 14 residues long. V was shortened by 2 bases and J by 8 bases, with 15 bases between the two germline ends. Germline V gives CDR1 LNHNV, CDR2 YYDKDF (reference sequence). CDR3 coding DNA: TGTGCCACCAGCAGAAGGTCGACCGCGGGGGGCTACACCTTC. Amino acids: CATSRRSTAGGYTF.

This chain uses TRBV30 with TRBJ2-7; the D gene is possibly TRBD2 (6 bases). The CDR3 spans 14 residues. Germline-derived CDR1 and CDR2 are GTSNPN and SVGIG (reference sequence). Trimming stripped 2 bases from V and 6 bases from J, with 17 bases between. The chain's CDR3 is CAWSFGAGIPEQYF. DNA of the CDR3: TGTGCCTGGAGTTTCGGGGCGGGGATCCCCGAGCAGTACTTC.

V is TRBV7-2 and J is TRBJ1-2; D call uncertain. The germline gives CDR1 SGHTA, CDR2 FQGNSA. The CDR3 consists of 16 residues. Between the trimmed V and J ends, which lost 1 base and 4 bases, there was a span of 16 bases. CDR3 DNA: TGTGCCAGCAGCTTAGATGGAACCGCCCCTAGCTATGGCTACACCTTC. It translates to CASSLDGTAPSYGYTF.

The gene calls are TRBV7-2 and TRBJ1-2; D is unresolved. There are 14 residues in the CDR3. V was cut by 5 bases and J by 7 bases, with 17 bases left in between. Germline CDR1 SGHTA, CDR2 FQGNSA. The CDR3 DNA sequence: TGTGCCAGCAGCACACCAATAGGAGGAAGTGGCTACACCTTC. This translates into CASSTPIGGSGYTF.